This T cell receptor (beta chain) originates from a study of T cells after yellow fever vaccination. This clonotype came up a few times. Using its own MiXCR run on the 5' RACE reads, TCRdb lists one record per CDR3 protein. The sample lists 100,000 to 150,000 distinct CDR3 sequences; roughly 15% were seen once. The CDR3 totals 13 residues. Germline CDR1 and CDR2: SGHRS and YFSETQ. With 3 bases removed from V and 4 bases from J, the gap between germline ends came to 8 bases. The specimen comprised CD8+ T cells sorted from PBMCs, sampled 5 days after the yellow fever booster vaccination. This chain links TRBV5-1 with TRBJ2-1, with D uncertain. The origin of this receptor is a man in his late teens or twenties who received the YFV17D yellow fever vaccine. The CDR3 bases are TGCGCCAGCAGCTCCGACATTTACAATGAGCAGTTCTTC. This translates into CASSSDIYNEQFF. Together with reference TRBV5-1 and TRBJ2-1, the CDR3 gives the full variable domain: KAGVTQTPRYLIKTRGQQVTLSCSPISGHRSVSWYQQTPGQGLQFLFEYFSETQRNKGNFPGRFSGRQFSNSRSEMNVSTLELGDSALYLCASSSDIYNEQFFGPGTRLTVL.